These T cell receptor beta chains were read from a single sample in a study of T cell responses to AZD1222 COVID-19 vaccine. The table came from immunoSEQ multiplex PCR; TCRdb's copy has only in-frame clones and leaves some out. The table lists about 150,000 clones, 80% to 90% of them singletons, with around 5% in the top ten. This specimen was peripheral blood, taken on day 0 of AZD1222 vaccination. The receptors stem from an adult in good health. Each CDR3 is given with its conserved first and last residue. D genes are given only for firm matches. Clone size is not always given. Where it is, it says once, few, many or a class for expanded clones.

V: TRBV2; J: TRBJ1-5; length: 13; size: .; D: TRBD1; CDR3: CASSLQGHQPQHF; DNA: TGTGCCAGCAGTTTACAGGGGCACCAGCCCCAGCATTTT
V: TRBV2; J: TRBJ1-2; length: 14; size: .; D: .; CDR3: CASSEAHRNYGYTF; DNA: TGTGCCAGCAGTGAAGCGCACAGGAACTATGGCTACACCTTC
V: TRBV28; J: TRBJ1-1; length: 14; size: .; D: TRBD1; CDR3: CASSFGQDHTEAFF; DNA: TGTGCCAGCAGTTTCGGACAGGACCACACTGAAGCTTTCTTT
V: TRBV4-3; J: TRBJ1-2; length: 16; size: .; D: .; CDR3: CASSQVAEIQPYGYTF; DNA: TGCGCCAGCAGCCAAGTTGCGGAGATCCAGCCCTATGGCTACACCTTC
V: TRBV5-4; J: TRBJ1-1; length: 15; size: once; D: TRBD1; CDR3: CASSSADRVGTEAFF; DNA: TGTGCCAGCAGCTCGGCGGACAGGGTGGGCACTGAAGCTTTCTTT
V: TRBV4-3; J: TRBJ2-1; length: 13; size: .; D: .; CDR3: CASSQGNGIRRFF; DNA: TGCGCCAGCAGCCAAGGAAATGGGATCAGGCGGTTCTTC
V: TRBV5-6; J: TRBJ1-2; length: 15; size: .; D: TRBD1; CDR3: CASSLQGAPNYGYTF; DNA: TGTGCCAGCAGCTTACAGGGGGCCCCTAACTATGGCTACACCTTC
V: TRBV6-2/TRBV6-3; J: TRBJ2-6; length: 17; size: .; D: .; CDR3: CASSYPGRTSGANVLTF; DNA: TGTGCCAGCAGTTATCCCGGACGTACCTCTGGGGCCAACGTCCTGACTTTC
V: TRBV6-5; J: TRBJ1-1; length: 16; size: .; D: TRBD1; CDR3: CASSFPLQGGNTEAFF; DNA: TGTGCCAGCAGTTTCCCTCTACAGGGGGGGAACACTGAAGCTTTCTTT
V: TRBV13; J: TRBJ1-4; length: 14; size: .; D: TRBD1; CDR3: CASSSGQGIGKLFF; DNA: TGTGCCAGCAGCTCGGGACAGGGAATTGGAAAACTGTTTTTT
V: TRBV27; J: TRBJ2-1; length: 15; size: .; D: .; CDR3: CASSSRGQNWNEQFF; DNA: TGTGCCAGCAGTTCTCGGGGTCAAAATTGGAATGAGCAGTTCTTC
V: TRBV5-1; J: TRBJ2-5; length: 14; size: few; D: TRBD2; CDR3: CASSAGTSGGTQYF; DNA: TGCGCCAGCAGCGCCGGGACTAGCGGGGGGACCCAGTACTTC
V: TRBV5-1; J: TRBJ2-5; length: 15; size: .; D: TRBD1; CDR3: CASSFPGTGEETQYF; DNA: TGCGCCAGCAGCTTCCCCGGGACAGGGGAGGAGACCCAGTACTTC
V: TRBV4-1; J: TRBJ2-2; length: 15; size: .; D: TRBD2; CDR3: CASRNGLANTGELFF; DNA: TGCGCCAGCAGAAATGGACTAGCTAACACCGGGGAGCTGTTTTTT
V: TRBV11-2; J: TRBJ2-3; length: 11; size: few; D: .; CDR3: CASSLRDTQYF; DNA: TGTGCCAGCAGCTTAAGAGATACGCAGTATTTT
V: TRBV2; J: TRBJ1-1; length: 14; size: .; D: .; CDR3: CASSGLGARSEAFF; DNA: TGTGCCAGCAGTGGGCTGGGAGCCCGGTCTGAAGCTTTCTTT
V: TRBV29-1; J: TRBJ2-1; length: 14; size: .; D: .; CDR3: CSVLGGVRVDEQFF; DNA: TGCAGCGTCCTGGGGGGCGTACGCGTGGATGAGCAGTTCTTC
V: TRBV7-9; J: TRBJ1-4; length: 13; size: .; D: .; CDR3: CASSSRANEKLFF; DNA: TGTGCCAGCAGCTCGAGGGCTAATGAAAAACTGTTTTTT
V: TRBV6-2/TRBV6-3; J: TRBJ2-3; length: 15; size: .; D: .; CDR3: CASSYVSKTADTQYF; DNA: TGTGCCAGCAGTTATGTCAGCAAGACGGCAGATACGCAGTATTTT
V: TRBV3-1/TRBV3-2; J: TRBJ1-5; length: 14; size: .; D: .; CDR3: CASSLTASNQPQHF; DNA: TGTGCCAGCAGCCTCACAGCTAGCAATCAGCCCCAGCATTTT
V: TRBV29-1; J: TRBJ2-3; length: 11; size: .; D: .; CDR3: CSVEIPEGLYF; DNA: TGCAGCGTTGAAATCCCGGAGGGCTTGTATTTT
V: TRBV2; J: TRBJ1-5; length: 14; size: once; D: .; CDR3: CASSPGKSNQPQHF; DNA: TGTGCCAGCAGCCCGGGGAAGAGCAATCAGCCCCAGCATTTT
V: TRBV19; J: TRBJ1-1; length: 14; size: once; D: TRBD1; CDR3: CASVQGAMNTEAFF; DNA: TGTGCCAGTGTACAGGGGGCCATGAACACTGAAGCTTTCTTT
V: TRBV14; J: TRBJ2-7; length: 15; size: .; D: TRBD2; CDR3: CASSALTSGGYEQYF; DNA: TGTGCCAGCAGCGCCCTGACTAGCGGAGGCTACGAGCAGTACTTC
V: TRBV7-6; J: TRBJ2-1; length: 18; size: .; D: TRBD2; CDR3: CASSLMTSGSPRLNEQFF; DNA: TGTGCCAGCAGCTTAATGACTAGCGGGAGCCCCAGGCTCAATGAGCAGTTCTTC
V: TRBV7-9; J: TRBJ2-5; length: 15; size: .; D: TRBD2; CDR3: CASSLMGREGETQYF; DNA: TGTGCCAGCAGCTTAATGGGCAGGGAGGGAGAGACCCAGTACTTC
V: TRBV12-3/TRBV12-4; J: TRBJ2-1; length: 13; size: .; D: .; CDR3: CASSLVRGAEQFF; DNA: TGTGCCAGCAGTTTAGTTCGGGGGGCTGAGCAGTTCTTC
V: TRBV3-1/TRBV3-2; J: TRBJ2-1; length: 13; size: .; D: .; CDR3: CASSRVKYNEQFF; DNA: TGTGCCAGCAGCCGTGTTAAATACAATGAGCAGTTCTTC
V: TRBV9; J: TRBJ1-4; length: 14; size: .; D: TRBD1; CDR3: CASSAGTGGEKLFF; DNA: TGTGCCAGCAGCGCCGGGACAGGGGGGGAAAAACTGTTTTTT
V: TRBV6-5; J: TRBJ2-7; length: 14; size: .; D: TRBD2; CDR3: CASSYAPTSAGQYF; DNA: TGTGCCAGCAGTTACGCTCCGACTAGCGCGGGACAGTACTTC
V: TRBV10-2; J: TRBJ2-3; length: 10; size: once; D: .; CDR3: CATHTDTQYF; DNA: TGCGCCACCCACACAGATACGCAGTATTTT